Below, 26 T cell receptor beta chains from the same sample are listed, as sequenced in a study of neurological immune-mediated disorders. TCRdb reanalysed the 5' RACE reads using MiXCR and keeps one entry per CDR3 protein. This table has about 14,000 distinct CDR3 sequences, under 15% appearing once. The sample was CD8+ T cells from blood. These receptor sequences come from a female donor with HTLV-1-associated myelopathy (HAM/TSP).

This clonotype has a count of ten or more. This sequence joins TRBV15 and TRBJ2-1; TRBD2 matches 10 bases. The CDR3 has 16 amino acids. V trimming: 4 bases; J trimming: 4 bases; junction bases outside the gene matches: 7. From germline, CDR1 is LNHNV and CDR2 YYDKDF (reference sequence). The chain's CDR3 is CATSTPLAGLYNEQFF. The CDR3 DNA is TGTGCCACCAGCACCCCACTAGCGGGACTTTACAATGAGCAGTTCTTC.

Ten or more counts support this clonotype. The chain joins TRBV3-1 to TRBJ1-2; D remains ambiguous. CDR3 length: 17 residues. CDR1 and CDR2 from the germline V gene are LGHDT and YNNKEL (reference sequence). V gave up 5 bases and J gave up 1 base, with 20 bases separating them. CDR3 sequence reads: CASSEGFRLLSNYGYTF. The CDR3 DNA sequence: TGTGCCAGCAGCGAGGGATTTCGCCTATTGAGTAACTATGGCTACACCTTC.

This clonotype was picked up many times. A junction end diverges from the germline sequence, so it may reflect a read error. This sequence joins TRBV11-2 and TRBJ2-5; D may be TRBD1 (6 bases). Per the germline V gene, CDR1 is SGHAT and CDR2 is FQNNGV. This CDR3 spans 15 amino acids. DNA for the CDR3: TGTGCCAGCAGCCTAGAGGGGGATCCGCAAGAGACCCAGTACTTC. It is translated as CASSLEGDPQETQYF.

This clonotype was observed many times. This chain joins TRBV25-1 and TRBJ2-3, with D unclear. The V gene lost 3 bases and the J gene lost 4 bases, with 11 bases spanning the gap. The CDR3 spans 14 residues. Per germline, CDR1 MGHDK and CDR2 SYGVNS. The CDR3: CASSDPLVADTQYF. DNA of the CDR3: TGTGCCAGCAGTGACCCTCTTGTAGCAGATACGCAGTATTTT.

This clonotype has a count of ten or more. The chain links TRBV4-3 to TRBJ1-2; D uncertain. The ends were cut back, 0 bases at V and 2 bases at J, with 10 bases in the middle. Germline CDR1 and CDR2: LGHNA and YSLEER. CDR3 length equals 15 residues. In DNA, the CDR3 is TGCGCCAGCAGCCAAGATGGCGAGACAAACTATGGCTACACCTTC. It yields the protein CASSQDGETNYGYTF.

A remark on this clonotype: Sequence at one end of the junction differs from germline and may be a read error. V gene TRBV7-8 combines with J gene TRBJ2-1; D may be TRBD1 (6 bases). The CDR3 consists of 14 residues. Per the germline V gene, CDR1 is SGHVS and CDR2 is FQNEAQ. CDR3 region: CANSFWYRVNEQFF. Written as DNA, the CDR3 is TGTGCCAACAGCTTTTGGTACAGGGTCAATGAGCAGTTCTTC.

This clonotype was seen ten or more times. The chain carries TRBV7-2 and TRBJ2-7, with 8 positions matching TRBD2. This CDR3 contains 14 residues. V dropped 3 bases and J dropped 3; count of bases not matched to a gene: 4. Germline-derived CDR1 and CDR2 are SGHTA and FQGNSA. The DNA of the CDR3 is TGTGCCAGCAGCTTCCTCGGGACTAGCTACGAGCAGTACTTC. Its protein product is CASSFLGTSYEQYF.

This clonotype was counted at least ten times. This rearrangement joins TRBV2 to TRBJ2-1, with 9 positions matching TRBD1. The germline CDR1 and CDR2 sequences are SNHLY and FYNNEI. The CDR3 is 17 amino acids. J lost 0 bases, V lost 4 bases, and 7 bases had no gene match. CDR3 coding DNA: TGTGCCAGCAGTGTCACAGGGACAGGGACCTCCTACAATGAGCAGTTCTTC. Encoded protein: CASSVTGTGTSYNEQFF.

This clonotype was observed many times. J is TRBJ2-7 and V is TRBV7-9; 12 bases are shared with TRBD2. CDR1 SEHNR and CDR2 FQNEAQ come from the germline V gene (reference sequence). The CDR3 length is 16 residues. V shed 5 bases and J 6 bases; nucleotides not matched to a gene: 11. Written as DNA, the CDR3 is TGTGCCAGCAGCCTAACCCTAGCGGGGGGGTCTGGCGAGCAGTACTTC. Its protein product is CASSLTLAGGSGEQYF.

This clonotype was counted ten times or more. The chain carries TRBV7-9 and TRBJ2-4; TRBD2 aligns across 14 bases. The CDR3 loop spans 20 amino acids. The germline V gene encodes CDR1 SEHNR and CDR2 FQNEAQ (reference sequence). Unmatched junction bases numbered 11, after V lost 3 bases and J lost 1 base. CDR3 DNA: TGTGCCAGCAGCTTTACCCCGACTAGCGGGGGGGCCCGTGCCAAAAACATTCAGTACTTC. This encodes CASSFTPTSGGARAKNIQYF.

This clonotype was seen at least ten times. The V gene is TRBV4-3, the J gene TRBJ2-6; 8 positions match TRBD2. The ends lost 1 base at V and 2 bases at J; junction bases unmatched: 1. CDR1 and CDR2 (germline): LGHNA, YSLEER. CDR3 size: 16 residues. CDR3 in amino acids: CASSQAGGAGANVLTF. The CDR3 DNA follows: TGCGCCAGCAGCCAAGCCGGGGGGGCTGGGGCCAACGTCCTGACTTTC.

This clonotype showed up many times. The rearrangement links TRBV5-1 to TRBJ1-1; 9 bases are shared with TRBD1. The CDR3 has 15 amino acids. Germline loops: CDR1 SGHRS, CDR2 YFSETQ. The trim removed 5 bases at V and 3 bases at J, leaving 8 bases unmatched. CDR3: CASRQAGQGHTEAFF. The CDR3 nucleotides are TGCGCCAGCAGGCAAGCGGGACAGGGACACACTGAAGCTTTCTTT. The whole variable domain, filled in from reference TRBV5-1 and TRBJ1-1, reads KAGVTQTPRYLIKTRGQQVTLSCSPISGHRSVSWYQQTPGQGLQFLFEYFSETQRNKGNFPGRFSGRQFSNSRSEMNVSTLELGDSALYLCASRQAGQGHTEAFFGQGTRLTVV.

V and J are TRBV28 and TRBJ2-6, with D unresolved. The CDR3 loop spans 17 amino acids. With 3 bases removed from V and 9 bases from J, the gap between germline ends came to 21 bases. Germline CDR1 is MDHEN and CDR2 is SYDVKM. CDR3 sequence reads: CASSFGFTMAEDNVLTF. DNA for the CDR3: TGTGCCAGCAGTTTCGGGTTTACGATGGCTGAGGACAACGTCCTGACTTTC. The whole variable domain, remainder taken from reference TRBV28 and TRBJ2-6, is DVKVTQSSRYLVKRTGEKVFLECVQDMDHENMFWYRQDPGLGLRLIYFSYDVKMKEKGDIPEGYSVSREKKERFSLILESASTNQTSMYLCASSFGFTMAEDNVLTFGAGSRLTVL.

CDR3: CASRTGYTIYF. The DNA of the CDR3 is TGTGCCAGCAGAACCGGCTACACCATATATTTT. The genes are TRBV6-5 and TRBJ1-3; D gene ambiguous. Germline values: CDR1 MNHEY, CDR2 SVGAGI. The V gene lost 6 bases and the J gene lost 8 bases, with 8 bases spanning the gap. The CDR3 sequence is 11 residues long.

Remarks on this clonotype: A much larger clone differs by one base, so this may be a read error. The chain employs TRBV11-3 and TRBJ1-1, with D possibly matching TRBD1 (5 bases). This CDR3 has 13 amino acids. Germline CDR1 reads SGHNT; CDR2 reads YENEEA. As DNA, the CDR3 is TGTGTCAGCAGCTACAACGAGGGGACTGAAGCTTTCTTT. This sequence encodes CVSSYNEGTEAFF.

This clonotype has a single count. This sequence joins TRBV29-1 and TRBJ2-7; D is perhaps TRBD2 (6 bases). The germline CDR1 and CDR2 sequences are SQVTM and ANQGSEA. The V gene lost 4 bases and the J gene lost 6 bases, with 13 bases spanning the gap. This CDR3 contains 12 residues. The CDR3 region is CSVAGQGGEQYF. CDR3 nucleotide sequence: TGCAGCGTTGCAGGCCAGGGAGGCGAGCAGTACTTC.

This clonotype was recorded many times. The chain recombines TRBV12-3 or TRBV12-4 with TRBJ2-3; tentatively, D is TRBD1 or TRBD2 (5 bases each). This CDR3 spans 15 amino acids. V lost 6 bases to trimming and J lost 1 base, with 14 bases between them. DNA for the CDR3: TGTGCCAGCAGACCGGGACCTGAGCGCACAGATACGCAGTATTTT. This gives the protein CASRPGPERTDTQYF.

This clonotype is judged medium-sized (0.01 to 0.1%). This sequence joins TRBV20-1 and TRBJ2-3; unclear D gene. V lost 0 bases, J lost 6 bases, and 7 bases lay in between. The CDR3 contains 12 residues. CDR1 and CDR2 from the germline V gene are DFQATT and SNEGSKA (reference sequence). The CDR3 nucleotides are TGCAGTGCTAGAGATCAATTGGATACGCAGTATTTT. Protein: CSARDQLDTQYF.

This clonotype was found many times. The chain has TRBV7-9 and TRBJ2-3, with TRBD1 matching 10 bases. From germline, CDR1 is SEHNR and CDR2 FQNEAQ (reference sequence). The CDR3 extends over 14 amino acids. Trimming at V came to 6 bases and at J to 2 bases, leaving 2 bases not matched to a gene. The CDR3, as DNA: TGTGCCAGCAGGGACAGGGGGGTCACAGATACGCAGTATTTT. Amino acid sequence: CASRDRGVTDTQYF.

This clonotype was seen at least ten times. The CDR3 is CASSPPPFLAGSYEQYF. In DNA, the CDR3 is TGTGCCAGCAGTCCCCCCCCCTTCCTCGCGGGTTCCTACGAGCAGTACTTC. V and J are TRBV6-6 and TRBJ2-7; D might be TRBD2 (5 bases). Germline CDR1 reads MNHNY; CDR2 reads SVGAGI (reference sequence). The CDR3 length is 17 residues. Trimming pared 5 bases from V and 1 base from J, leaving 21 bases between.

The sample holds many counts of this clonotype. This chain joins TRBV9 and TRBJ1-1, with unresolved D. V lost 2 bases, J lost 3 bases, and 11 bases lay in between. The CDR3 consists of 14 residues. Germline V gives CDR1 SGDLS, CDR2 YYNGEE. The DNA of the CDR3 is TGTGCCAGCAGCGTCGGGCAGAGAGACACTGAAGCTTTCTTT. Protein: CASSVGQRDTEAFF.

Comment on this clonotype: Germline and junction disagree at one end, which may indicate a read error. V gene TRBV12-3 or TRBV12-4 combines with J gene TRBJ2-3; tentatively, D is TRBD2 (6 bases). This CDR3 has 16 residues. The CDR3 nucleotides are TGTGACAGCAGTACGTATAGCGGCATAGGTACAGATACGCAGTATTTT. This sequence encodes CDSSTYSGIGTDTQYF.

This clonotype was found many times. The chain recombines TRBV28 with TRBJ2-5, with TRBD2 identical over 7 bases. Germline V gives CDR1 MDHEN, CDR2 SYDVKM. This CDR3 is 15 amino acids long. Trimming cost V 3 bases and J 3 bases; bases outside gene matches: 7. The CDR3 protein is CASSFGSAGEETQYF. DNA for the CDR3: TGTGCCAGCAGTTTTGGCAGTGCGGGGGAAGAGACCCAGTACTTC.

This chain uses TRBV7-2 with TRBJ2-7; the match to TRBD2 covers 8 bases. Germline CDR1 reads SGHTA; CDR2 reads FQGNSA. V shed 1 base and J 1 base; nucleotides not matched to a gene: 3. CDR3 length equals 15 residues. The CDR3 DNA follows: TGTGCCAGCAGCTTAGAAACTAGCGGATCCTACGAGCAGTACTTC. It specifies CASSLETSGSYEQYF.

This clonotype was detected many times. The V gene is TRBV29-1, the J gene TRBJ2-2, with D unresolved. The CDR3 runs 13 residues. CDR1 SQVTM and CDR2 ANQGSEA come from the germline V gene. The CDR3 nucleotides read TGCAGTGCAGAGTGGGGGAACACCGGGGAGCTGTTTTTT. Translation: CSAEWGNTGELFF.

This clonotype was detected a few times. As the CDR3 is not closed by the conserved phenylalanine or tryptophan, this likely results from a read error. The chain uses TRBV7-8 and TRBJ2-7; D is tentatively TRBD1 or TRBD2 (6 bases each). Germline V gene sequence: CDR1 SGHVS, CDR2 FQNEAQ. CDR3 length equals 13 residues. Trimming took off 6 bases at V and 4 bases at J, with 13 bases between the two ends. The CDR3 DNA is TGTGCCAGCAGGACTAGGGGGAGTTACGAGCAGTACCTC. This sequence encodes CASRTRGSYEQYL.